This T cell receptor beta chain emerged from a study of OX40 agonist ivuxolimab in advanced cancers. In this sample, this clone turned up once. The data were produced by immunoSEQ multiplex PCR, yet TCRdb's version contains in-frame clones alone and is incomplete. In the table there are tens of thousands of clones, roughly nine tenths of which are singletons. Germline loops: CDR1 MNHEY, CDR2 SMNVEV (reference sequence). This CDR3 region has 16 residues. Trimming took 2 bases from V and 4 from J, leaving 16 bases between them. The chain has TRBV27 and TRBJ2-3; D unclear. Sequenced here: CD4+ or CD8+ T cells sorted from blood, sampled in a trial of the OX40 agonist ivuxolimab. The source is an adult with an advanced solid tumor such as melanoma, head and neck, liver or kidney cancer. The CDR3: CASSLSPLHPPDTQYF. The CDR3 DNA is TGTGCCAGCAGTTTAAGTCCCCTCCACCCTCCAGATACGCAGTATTTT.